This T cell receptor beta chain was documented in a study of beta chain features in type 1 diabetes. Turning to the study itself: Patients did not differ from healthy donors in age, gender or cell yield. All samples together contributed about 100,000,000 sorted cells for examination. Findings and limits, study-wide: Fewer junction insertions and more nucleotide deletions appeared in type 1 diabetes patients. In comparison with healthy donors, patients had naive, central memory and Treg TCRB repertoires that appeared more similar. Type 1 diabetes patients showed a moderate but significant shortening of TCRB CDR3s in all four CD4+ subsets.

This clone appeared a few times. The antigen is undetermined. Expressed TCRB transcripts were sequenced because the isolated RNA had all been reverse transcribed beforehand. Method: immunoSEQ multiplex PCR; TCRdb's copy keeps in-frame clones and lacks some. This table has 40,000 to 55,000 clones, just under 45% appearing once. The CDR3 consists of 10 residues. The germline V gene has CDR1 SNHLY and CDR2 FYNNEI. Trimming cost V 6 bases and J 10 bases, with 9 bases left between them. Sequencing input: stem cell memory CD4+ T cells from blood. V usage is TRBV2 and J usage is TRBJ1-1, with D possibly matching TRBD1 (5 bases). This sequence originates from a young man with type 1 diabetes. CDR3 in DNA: TGTGCCAGCAGCAGGGAGGGAGCTTTCTTT. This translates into CASSREGAFF.